This is a list of T cell receptor beta chains from one sample in a study of naive and memory T cell subsets. TCRdb ran MiXCR on the UMI-ligation and nested PCR reads and lists one entry per CDR3 protein. The sample contains over 15,000 distinct CDR3 sequences, roughly 9.8% of which appear only once. Sequencing was performed on skin, taken from a tuberculin skin test site. These receptors originate from an adult in good health. CDR3s include the opening cysteine and the closing phenylalanine or tryptophan. The D gene is left open where the match is weak. Expanded clones get a size class; other rows say once, few or many, or leave the size out.

j_call d_call v_call clone_size cdr3_aa cdr3_nt
TRBJ2-3 . TRBV11-2 medium-sized CASSRAEATDTQYF TGTGCCAGCAGCCGAGCGGAAGCCACAGATACGCAGTATTTT
TRBJ2-3 TRBD2 TRBV29-1 many CSVGGGGGLVSDTQYF TGCAGCGTTGGAGGAGGGGGGGGACTAGTATCAGATACGCAGTATTTT
TRBJ2-7 . TRBV20-1 few CSAPSGGRGEQYF TGCAGTGCCCCATCGGGGGGCCGGGGTGAGCAGTACTTC
TRBJ1-4 TRBD1 TRBV29-1 many CSADAGTGGEKLFF TGCAGCGCAGACGCCGGGACAGGGGGGGAAAAACTGTTTTTT
TRBJ2-7 TRBD2 TRBV12-3/TRBV12-4 . CASTWQAGAYEQYF TGTGCCAGCACCTGGCAGGCGGGGGCCTACGAGCAGTACTTC
TRBJ2-7 . TRBV5-1 . CASRLVDDSFGQYF TGCGCCAGCAGGCTGGTTGACGACAGTTTCGGGCAGTACTTC
TRBJ2-6 TRBD1 TRBV13 few CASSLLTGGAGANVLTF TGTGCCAGCAGCCTCTTGACAGGGGGCGCTGGGGCCAACGTCCTGACTTTC
TRBJ2-1 . TRBV12-3/TRBV12-4 . CASRPSRGSHNEQFF TGTGCCAGCAGGCCGTCCCGGGGATCCCACAATGAGCAGTTCTTC
TRBJ2-2 TRBD2 TRBV6-2/TRBV6-3 many CASSSQSGTSWRIGGELFF TGTGCCAGCAGCAGTCAATCGGGGACTAGCTGGCGGATCGGCGGGGAGCTGTTTTTT
TRBJ2-7 TRBD1 TRBV3-1 . CASSQVTGGSHQYF TGTGCCAGCAGCCAAGTAACAGGGGGCTCCCACCAGTACTTC
TRBJ2-3 . TRBV19 . CASSIGGNSDTQYF TGTGCCAGTAGCATTGGGGGGAATTCAGATACGCAGTATTTT
TRBJ1-4 TRBD1 TRBV25-1 many CASSEEGAREKLFF TGTGCCAGCAGTGAAGAGGGGGCGCGTGAAAAACTGTTTTTT
TRBJ1-5 TRBD1 TRBV5-1 medium-sized CASSLGQGDQPQHF TGCGCCAGCAGCTTGGGACAGGGAGATCAGCCCCAGCATTTT
TRBJ2-2 . TRBV28 many CASSGSTRAGELFF TGTGCCAGCAGTGGGAGTACAAGGGCCGGGGAGCTGTTTTTT
TRBJ1-3 . TRBV18 many CASSPLKVLNSGNTIYF TGTGCCAGCTCACCATTAAAGGTTTTAAACTCTGGAAACACCATATATTTT
TRBJ1-5 . TRBV2 few CASSAQAFNQPQHF TGTGCCAGCAGTGCGCAGGCCTTTAATCAGCCCCAGCATTTT
TRBJ2-3 . TRBV7-8 many CASSPWGADTQYF TGTGCCAGCAGCCCCTGGGGCGCAGATACGCAGTATTTT
TRBJ2-7 . TRBV28 few CASSTYYEQYF TGTGCCAGCAGTACGTACTACGAGCAGTACTTC
TRBJ1-4 . TRBV29-1 few CSVEDRGRELFF TGCAGCGTTGAAGATCGTGGGAGGGAACTGTTTTTT
TRBJ2-1 TRBD1 TRBV12-3/TRBV12-4 . CASSLTGAWNEQFF TGTGCCAGCAGTTTGACAGGGGCCTGGAATGAGCAGTTCTTC
TRBJ2-7 TRBD1 TRBV7-9 medium-sized CASSSVGQGWNEQYF TGTGCCAGCAGCTCAGTGGGACAGGGATGGAACGAGCAGTACTTC
TRBJ2-7 TRBD1 TRBV20-1 many CSARPRQGAFHEQYF TGCAGTGCTAGACCCCGACAGGGGGCTTTTCACGAGCAGTACTTC
TRBJ2-4 . TRBV6-2/TRBV6-3 many CASSHDRLNIQYF TGTGCCAGCAGTCACGACAGGTTAAACATTCAGTACTTC
TRBJ2-1 TRBD2 TRBV11-2 . CASRWAGTRVGDEQFF TGTGCCAGCAGATGGGCAGGGACTAGAGTCGGGGATGAGCAGTTCTTC
TRBJ1-1 . TRBV6-6 many CASSYPGTLGVVEAFF TGTGCCAGCAGTTACCCAGGGACCCTCGGGGTCGTGGAAGCTTTCTTT
TRBJ1-2 . TRBV4-3 few CASSQEDMGGYGYTF TGCGCCAGCAGCCAGGAAGATATGGGGGGCTATGGCTACACCTTC
TRBJ1-1 TRBD1 TRBV13 many CASRWKGGTIEAFF TGTGCCAGCAGATGGAAAGGGGGCACCATTGAAGCTTTCTTT
TRBJ1-2 TRBD1 TRBV7-8 few CASSPRTGSHYGYTF TGTGCCAGCAGCCCTAGGACAGGTTCCCACTATGGCTACACCTTC
TRBJ2-7 TRBD2 TRBV5-1 . CASSLAASGRDEQYF TGCGCCAGCAGCTTGGCGGCTAGCGGGAGGGACGAGCAGTACTTC
TRBJ1-5 . TRBV10-3 . CAISGEGGVGNQPQHF TGTGCCATCAGTGGAGAGGGGGGTGTTGGCAATCAGCCCCAGCATTTT
TRBJ2-2 . TRBV6-2/TRBV6-3 few CASSYSPMVRGNTGELFF TGTGCCAGCAGTTACTCACCGATGGTCCGCGGGAACACCGGGGAGCTGTTTTTT
TRBJ2-1 TRBD2 TRBV5-1 many CASSWTSGRNEQFF TGCGCCAGCAGCTGGACTAGCGGGAGGAATGAGCAGTTCTTC
TRBJ1-5 . TRBV28 few CASSLNARAWDQPQHF TGTGCCAGCAGTCTAAATGCGAGGGCATGGGATCAGCCCCAGCATTTT
TRBJ2-3 . TRBV5-6 few CASSLVTDTQYF TGTGCCAGCAGCTTGGTCACAGATACGCAGTATTTT
TRBJ2-7 . TRBV20-1 . CSTWPTGYEQYF TGCAGTACATGGCCAACTGGATACGAGCAGTACTTC
TRBJ2-1 . TRBV12-3/TRBV12-4 few CASSRLVTSYNEQFF TGTGCCAGCAGTCGCCTAGTGACGTCCTACAATGAGCAGTTCTTC
TRBJ2-3 . TRBV12-3/TRBV12-4 . CASSFRQSTDTQYF TGTGCCAGCAGTTTTAGGCAGAGCACAGATACGCAGTATTTT
TRBJ2-5 . TRBV5-6 many CASSLASADRPFF TGTGCCAGCAGCTTGGCGAGCGCGGACAGACCATTCTTC
TRBJ2-7 TRBD2 TRBV4-1 . CASSLQSSGRADYEQYF TGCGCCAGCAGCCTACAATCTAGCGGGAGGGCCGACTACGAGCAGTACTTC
TRBJ2-2 . TRBV27 many CASSAPVFRGGTGELFF TGTGCCAGCAGTGCACCCGTCTTCAGGGGAGGTACCGGGGAGCTGTTTTTT
TRBJ2-1 TRBD2 TRBV6-2/TRBV6-3 few CASSYNTLRLAGDNEQFF TGTGCCAGCAGCTACAACACCCTCCGACTAGCGGGGGATAATGAGCAGTTCTTC
TRBJ2-7 TRBD2 TRBV2 . CASKREGHNEQYF TGTGCCAGCAAGCGGGAGGGTCACAACGAGCAGTACTTC
TRBJ2-1 . TRBV24-1 . CATSDRWNEQFF TGTGCCACCAGTGACAGGTGGAATGAGCAGTTCTTC
TRBJ2-5 TRBD2 TRBV7-2 many CASSSPGTSEETQYF TGTGCCAGCAGCTCCCCCGGGACTAGCGAAGAGACCCAGTACTTC
TRBJ1-5 . TRBV2 many CASSEKVIVNQPQHF TGTGCCAGCAGTGAAAAGGTCATTGTCAATCAGCCCCAGCATTTT
TRBJ2-5 . TRBV29-1 medium-sized CSVDRDRKTQYF TGCAGCGTTGACAGGGATAGGAAGACCCAGTACTTC
TRBJ1-3 . TRBV15 many CATSVHSSSGNTIYF TGTGCCACCAGCGTCCACTCCTCCTCTGGAAACACCATATATTTT